The 21 T cell receptor beta chains below come from one sample, sequenced in a study of CD8+CD57+ T cells in acquired aplastic anemia. The study profiled TCR beta VDJ and CDR3 using genomic DNA as template. TCRdb re-derived calls from the reads in MiXCR, one entry per CDR3 protein. The sample consists of around 180,000 distinct CDR3 sequences, under 75% of them appearing once. The sample comprised sorted CD4+, CD8+, or CD8+CD57+ T cells (not recorded which) from PBMCs. The receptors here all came from a human donor in good health.

The V gene is TRBV14, the J gene TRBJ1-2; D is unresolved. The germline gives CDR1 SGHDN, CDR2 FVKESK. Trimming cost V 4 bases and J 6 bases, with 12 bases left between them. The CDR3 contains 13 residues. Here the CDR3 DNA reads TGTGCCAGCAGCCGTCCGGGGTACCATGGCTACACCTTC. Translation gives CASSRPGYHGYTF.

V is TRBV9 and J is TRBJ2-2, with TRBD2 matching over 9 bases. This CDR3 has 15 residues. Germline assignment: CDR1 SGDLS and CDR2 YYNGEE. V dropped 0 bases and J dropped 9; count of bases not matched to a gene: 6. The CDR3 spells CASSVDSGSLWELFF. The CDR3 coding sequence is TGTGCCAGCAGCGTAGATAGCGGGAGTTTATGGGAGCTGTTTTTT.

The genes are TRBV19 and TRBJ1-2, with D unclear. CDR1 is LNHDA, CDR2 SQIVND, per germline (reference sequence). CDR3 length: 11 amino acids. V was clipped by 4 bases and J by 4 bases, with 4 bases between them. CDR3 in amino acids: CASSNFYGYTF. The DNA of the CDR3 is TGTGCCAGTAGTAACTTCTATGGCTACACCTTC.

The chain has TRBV5-1 and TRBJ2-7, with 15 bases aligning to TRBD2. J gave up 4 bases and V 4 bases, and 6 bases lay outside the gene matches. The CDR3 is made up of 16 amino acids. Per the germline V gene, CDR1 is SGHRS and CDR2 is YFSETQ. CDR3: CASSPGLAGGRYEQYF. The CDR3 DNA follows: TGCGCCAGCAGCCCGGGACTAGCGGGAGGTAGATACGAGCAGTACTTC.

The chain is built from TRBV20-1 and TRBJ1-2, with a possible D match to TRBD1 (6 bases). CDR1 is DFQATT, CDR2 SNEGSKA, per germline (reference sequence). V was trimmed by 4 bases and J by 6 bases, leaving 18 bases between them. The CDR3 runs to 14 residues. The CDR3 region has the DNA TGCAGTGCTAAAGCAGGGCAGGGGAATGATGGCTACACCTTC. Protein product: CSAKAGQGNDGYTF.

The chain carries TRBV12-3 or TRBV12-4 and TRBJ1-5, with TRBD1 matching over 7 bases. With V trimmed by 4 bases and J by 6 bases, 9 bases remained unmatched. The length of the CDR3 is 15 residues. CDR3 amino acids: CASSSTEGARQPQHF. In DNA form, the CDR3 reads TGTGCCAGCAGTTCCACAGAGGGGGCCCGTCAGCCCCAGCATTTT.

This chain links TRBV19 with TRBJ2-7; a weak D match, TRBD1 (6 bases). The CDR3 is 13 residues long. Trimming removed 3 bases from V and 3 bases from J, with 9 bases in between. Germline V gene lookup returns CDR1 LNHDA and CDR2 SQIVND (reference sequence). CDR3 coding DNA: TGTGCCAGTAGTATTGGGACAAACTACGAGCAGTACTTC. It encodes CASSIGTNYEQYF. The whole variable domain, remainder taken from reference TRBV19 and TRBJ2-7, is DGGITQSPKYLFRKEGQNVTLSCEQNLNHDAMYWYRQDPGQGLRLIYYSQIVNDFQKGDIAEGYSVSREKKESFPLTVTSAQKNPTAFYLCASSIGTNYEQYFGPGTRLTVT.

This clonotype was observed many times. The chain is built from TRBV5-6 and TRBJ2-7; TRBD2 might be the D (6 bases). Per germline, CDR1 SGHDT and CDR2 YYEEEE. The CDR3 runs to 13 residues. Trimming cost V 1 base and J 3 bases, with 8 bases left between them. The DNA for the CDR3 is TGTGCCAGCAGCTTGCTGGAGGGCTACGAGCAGTACTTC. Translated, it gives CASSLLEGYEQYF.

This clonotype was seen a handful of times. The genes are TRBV28 and TRBJ2-2; 11 bases are shared with TRBD1. In germline, CDR1 is MDHEN, CDR2 SYDVKM. CDR3 length: 14 residues. V trimming: 3 bases; J trimming: 11 bases; junction bases outside the gene matches: 5. This CDR3 is CASSLGTGGAELFF. The CDR3, as DNA: TGTGCCAGCAGTTTGGGGACAGGGGGGGCCGAGCTGTTTTTT. The complete variable domain, with remaining parts taken from reference TRBV28 and TRBJ2-2, reads DVKVTQSSRYLVKRTGEKVFLECVQDMDHENMFWYRQDPGLGLRLIYFSYDVKMKEKGDIPEGYSVSREKKERFSLILESASTNQTSMYLCASSLGTGGAELFFGEGSRLTVL.

J is TRBJ2-3 and V is TRBV29-1, with a weak D call TRBD2 (6 bases). The CDR3 contains 14 residues. V was cut by 4 bases and J by 0 bases, with 11 bases left in between. The V gene's germline CDR1 is SQVTM and CDR2 ANQGSEA. CDR3 coding DNA: TGCAGCGTTGGATCCGGGACTAGCACAGATACGCAGTATTTT. It specifies CSVGSGTSTDTQYF.

This clonotype was recorded at least ten times. The chain employs TRBV6-1 and TRBJ1-1; 7 nucleotides match TRBD1. J gave up 1 base and V 4 bases, and 3 bases lay outside the gene matches. Germline V CDR1 and CDR2: MNHNS, SASEGT. The CDR3 is 14 residues long. CDR3 loop: CASSGGQPNTEAFF. In DNA form, the CDR3 reads TGTGCCAGCAGTGGGGGACAGCCGAACACTGAAGCTTTCTTT.

This clonotype was counted many times. The chain employs TRBV11-3 and TRBJ2-7, with 7 nucleotides matching TRBD2. This CDR3 is 15 amino acids long. J gave up 7 bases and V 1 base, and 10 bases lay outside the gene matches. Germline V gene sequence: CDR1 SGHNT, CDR2 YENEEA. CDR3 DNA sequence: TGTGCCAGCAGCTTAGTGTCTGGGTGGGGGGGAGAGCAGTACTTC. Translating gives CASSLVSGWGGEQYF.

This clonotype was found many times. V is TRBV28 and J is TRBJ2-7; weak D call: TRBD1 (6 bases). V shed 3 bases and J shed 1 base, with 13 bases lying between them. CDR1 is MDHEN, CDR2 SYDVKM, per germline. The CDR3 totals 15 residues. This chain's CDR3 is CASSFPGEGSYEQYF. CDR3 DNA sequence: TGTGCCAGCAGTTTCCCAGGGGAAGGATCCTACGAGCAGTACTTC.

In its sample, this clonotype was seen once. The chain employs TRBV29-1 and TRBJ2-1; possible D gene TRBD1, 6 bases. The CDR3 is 16 residues long. With 4 bases removed from V and 7 bases from J, the gap between germline ends came to 23 bases. Germline V gives CDR1 SQVTM, CDR2 ANQGSEA. The CDR3 protein is CSVVGHTGIVSNEQFF. The DNA of the CDR3 is TGCAGCGTTGTGGGACATACAGGGATAGTAAGTAATGAGCAGTTCTTC.

The V gene is TRBV20-1, the J gene TRBJ2-3; no definite D call. This CDR3 has 14 amino acids. V lost 6 bases and J 0 bases, leaving 13 bases between the germline ends. The V gene's germline CDR1 is DFQATT and CDR2 SNEGSKA (reference sequence). CDR3 amino acids: CSARRIPSTDTQYF. CDR3 bases: TGCAGTGCCCGACGGATTCCGAGCACAGATACGCAGTATTTT.

V gene TRBV3-1 combines with J gene TRBJ1-1, with D unclear. Between the trimmed V and J ends, which lost 0 bases and 2 bases, there was a span of 10 bases. Germline-derived CDR1 and CDR2 are LGHDT and YNNKEL (reference sequence). The CDR3 is 15 residues long. CDR3 loop: CASSQDWAGNTEAFF. The CDR3 bases are TGTGCCAGCAGCCAAGATTGGGCGGGAAACACTGAAGCTTTCTTT.

The genes are TRBV6-1 and TRBJ1-2; D ambiguous. This CDR3 region has 14 residues. The ends were cut back, 10 bases at V and 4 bases at J, with 19 bases in the middle. CDR1 is MNHNS, CDR2 SASEGT, per germline. The DNA of the CDR3 is TGTGCCACGGTTGCGTGGGTTGGATTCTATGGCTACACCTTC. This encodes CATVAWVGFYGYTF.

Note on this clonotype: This may arise from a read error, as a much more abundant clone is one base away. This CDR3 fails to terminate in the conserved phenylalanine or tryptophan, so it likely reflects a read error. The chain is built from TRBV27 and TRBJ2-5; D not resolved. V lost 5 bases and J 4 bases, leaving 8 bases between the germline ends. CDR1 is MNHEY, CDR2 SMNVEV, per germline (reference sequence). CDR3 size: 12 residues. CDR3 sequence reads: CASSKSGETQYC. CDR3 coding DNA: TGTGCCAGCAGTAAGTCAGGAGAGACCCAGTACTGC.

The chain combines TRBV5-1 with TRBJ2-6; the match to TRBD1 covers 7 bases. The ends lost 4 bases at V and 4 bases at J; junction bases unmatched: 5. CDR3 length: 15 amino acids. Germline V CDR1 and CDR2: SGHRS, YFSETQ. The CDR3 DNA is TGCGCCAGCAGCCCGACAGGGCCCGGGGCCAACGTCCTGACTTTC. This codes for CASSPTGPGANVLTF.

The chain employs TRBV29-1 and TRBJ2-4, with D uncertain. Trimming shortened V by 2 bases and J by 6 bases, and 11 bases separated the two germline ends. In germline, CDR1 is SQVTM, CDR2 ANQGSEA. CDR3 length equals 13 residues. The CDR3 DNA follows: TGCAGCGTTGAATCGATTAATGTAAACATTCAGTACTTC. As protein: CSVESINVNIQYF.

This chain links TRBV20-1 with TRBJ2-2; a possible D gene is TRBD1 (5 bases). There are 17 residues in the CDR3. V lost 0 bases, J lost 4 bases, and 18 bases lay in between. The V gene's germline CDR1 is DFQATT and CDR2 SNEGSKA (reference sequence). This CDR3 is CSARDFVPRQGTGELFF. DNA for the CDR3: TGCAGTGCTAGAGATTTCGTCCCGCGGCAGGGCACCGGGGAGCTGTTTTTT.